The 29 T cell receptor beta chains reported below all come from one sample, sequenced in a study of T cells in Graves' hyperthyroidism and ophthalmopathy. The TCR beta CDR3 regions underwent amplification using RNA transcripts as the source. The HTBI primer set drove a first-round RT-PCR of the TCR CDR3. TCRdb itself ran the multiplex PCR reads through MiXCR, one entry per CDR3 protein. Of more than 500,000 distinct CDR3 sequences in the sample, roughly 45% are singletons; the top ten hold 44%. Sequencing was done on a sample of peripheral blood or thyroid tissue (not recorded which). The receptors stem from an adult woman with Graves' disease, either hyperthyroidism or ophthalmopathy (not recorded which).

This sequence joins TRBV29-1 and TRBJ1-1, with TRBD1 matching over 7 bases. Germline CDR1 SQVTM, CDR2 ANQGSEA. The CDR3 is 11 amino acids. Trimming took 4 bases from V and 7 from J; bases not matched to a gene: 3. The CDR3 DNA reads as TGCAGCGTTGGAACAGGGGTTGAAGCTTTCTTT. Its translation: CSVGTGVEAFF.

This clonotype showed up just a few times. CDR3 in amino acids: CAIREGAGGQETQYF. The CDR3 coding sequence is TGTGCCATCAGGGAGGGGGCAGGAGGCCAAGAGACCCAGTACTTC. The V call is TRBV10-3, the J call TRBJ2-5; tentatively, D is TRBD1 (7 bases). The CDR3 contains 15 residues. Germline-derived CDR1 and CDR2 are ENHRY and SYGVKD. The germline V and J ends were trimmed by 6 bases and 1 base, with 15 bases remaining between them.

This clonotype was observed a few times. The gene calls are TRBV20-1 and TRBJ2-1; D is undetermined. The CDR3 has 11 amino acids. Germline V gene sequence: CDR1 DFQATT, CDR2 SNEGSKA (reference sequence). V gave up 5 bases and J gave up 13 bases, with 15 bases separating them. Written as DNA, the CDR3 is TGCAGTGCTTTGGACCAGTTAGGACAGTTCTTC. Translation gives CSALDQLGQFF.

Concerning this clonotype: It may be a read error: a sequence one base away is much more abundant. The V and J genes are TRBV7-2 and TRBJ2-5, with 10 bases that match TRBD2. This CDR3 has 16 amino acids. Germline CDR1 is SGHTA and CDR2 is FQGNSA. In nucleotides, the CDR3 is TGTGCCAGCAGCTTATCTACTAGCGGGAAGCAAGAGACCCAGCACTTC. Its protein is CASSLSTSGKQETQHF. The entire variable domain, with the rest obtained from reference TRBV7-2 and TRBJ2-5, is as follows: GAGVSQSPSNKVTEKGKDVELRCDPISGHTALYWYRQSLGQGLEFLIYFQGNSAPDKSGLPSDRFSAERTGGSVSTLTIQRTQQEDSAVYLCASSLSTSGKQETQHFGPGTRLLVL.

This chain links TRBV10-2 with TRBJ1-1, with D maybe TRBD1 (6 bases). CDR3 length: 15 residues. Germline loops: CDR1 WSHSY, CDR2 SAAADI. V was shortened by 1 base and J by 1 base, with 10 bases between the two germline ends. The chain's CDR3 is CASSELDRKNTEAFF. CDR3 DNA sequence: TGCGCCAGCAGTGAGTTGGACAGAAAGAACACTGAAGCTTTCTTT.

Concerning this clonotype: A much larger clone sits a single nucleotide away, making a read error possible. V is TRBV24-1 and J is TRBJ2-2; no clear D gene. The length of the CDR3 is 14 residues. V was cut by 4 bases and J by 0 bases, with 5 bases left in between. Germline lookup yields CDR1 KGHDR and CDR2 SFDVKD. CDR3 amino acids: CATSEISNTGELFF. DNA for the CDR3: TGTGCCACCAGTGAAATATCGAACACCGGGGAGCTGTTTTTT.

This clonotype showed up many times. V and J are TRBV29-1 and TRBJ2-2; 11 bases agree with TRBD2. V trimming: 4 bases; J trimming: 5 bases; junction bases outside the gene matches: 6. Looked up from germline, CDR1 is SQVTM and CDR2 is ANQGSEA. This CDR3 region has 15 residues. DNA of the CDR3: TGCAGCGTTGCCCGTGGGACTAGCGGTACCGGGGAGCTGTTTTTT. It yields the protein CSVARGTSGTGELFF.

As DNA, the CDR3 is TGCAGCGTTGAAGGGGGACAGAGTTACTCACAAAAACACTATGGCTACACCTTC. This encodes CSVEGGQSYSQKHYGYTF. The rearrangement joins TRBV29-1 to TRBJ1-2; the match to TRBD1 covers 7 bases. The CDR3 totals 18 residues. V dropped 1 base and J dropped 3; count of bases not matched to a gene: 17. The germline V gene encodes CDR1 SQVTM and CDR2 ANQGSEA.

The rearrangement joins TRBV2 to TRBJ1-4; D call uncertain. CDR1 SNHLY and CDR2 FYNNEI come from the germline V gene. The germline V and J ends were trimmed by 4 bases and 8 bases, with 8 bases remaining between them. The CDR3 sequence is 12 residues long. In DNA, the CDR3 is TGTGCCAGCAGTGCCTCCGGGGAAAAACTGTTTTTT. It yields the protein CASSASGEKLFF.

The rearrangement links TRBV4-1 to TRBJ1-3; 9 bases fit TRBD1. CDR1 is MGHRA, CDR2 YSYEKL, per germline. Trimming cost V 5 bases and J 3 bases; bases outside gene matches: 2. The CDR3 consists of 14 residues. The CDR3, as DNA: TGCGCCAGCAGCGGGACAGGGTTTGGAAACACCATATATTTT. Amino acid sequence: CASSGTGFGNTIYF.

The gene calls are TRBV6-1 and TRBJ1-4; possibly TRBD1 for D (6 bases). The CDR3 contains 14 residues. With 5 bases removed from V and 7 bases from J, the gap between germline ends came to 14 bases. Germline CDR1 is MNHNS and CDR2 is SASEGT. CDR3 residues: CASSPNREGEKLFF. Here the CDR3 DNA reads TGTGCCAGCAGTCCCAACAGGGAGGGTGAAAAACTGTTTTTT.

This clonotype was detected ten times or more. The chain carries TRBV5-6 and TRBJ1-1; D unresolved. The CDR3 is 14 residues long. Trimming stripped 3 bases from V and 3 bases from J, with 12 bases between. Germline V CDR1 and CDR2: SGHDT, YYEEEE. The chain's CDR3 is CASSYRGRYTEAFF. The CDR3, as DNA: TGTGCCAGCAGCTACCGCGGGAGGTACACTGAAGCTTTCTTT.

Of note for this clonotype: Because it lacks the conserved phenylalanine or tryptophan at the end, this CDR3 is likely a read error. This chain links TRBV14 with TRBJ2-7; D may correspond to TRBD1 or TRBD2 (5 bases each). Germline CDR1 and CDR2: SGHDN and FVKESK. Trimming left V 4 bases short and J 0 bases short, with 16 bases between. CDR3 length equals 16 residues. CDR3 in amino acids: CASSRFSGTSSYEQYL. CDR3 DNA sequence: TGTGCCAGCAGCCGGTTTTCAGGGACGAGCTCCTACGAGCAGTACCTC.

V is TRBV20-1 and J is TRBJ1-5; unclear D gene. The CDR3 loop spans 15 amino acids. Germline V gene lookup returns CDR1 DFQATT and CDR2 SNEGSKA (reference sequence). The V gene lost 2 bases and the J gene lost 2 bases, with 13 bases spanning the gap. The CDR3 region is CSARSPGLRNQPQHF. DNA of the CDR3: TGCAGTGCTAGATCGCCCGGACTGCGCAATCAGCCCCAGCATTTT.

The V call is TRBV7-2, the J call TRBJ1-4; possibly TRBD1 for D (6 bases). CDR1 is SGHTA, CDR2 FQGNSA, per germline. The CDR3 sequence is 14 residues long. The V end was cut by 3 bases, the J end by 5 bases, with 10 bases between. The CDR3 sequence: CASSFDGGNEKLFF. The CDR3 nucleotides read TGTGCCAGCAGCTTTGACGGGGGCAATGAAAAACTGTTTTTT.

This clonotype appeared a few times. The chain carries TRBV2 and TRBJ1-6; D gene unclear. Trimming shortened V by 6 bases and J by 5 bases, and 2 bases separated the two germline ends. Looked up from germline, CDR1 is SNHLY and CDR2 is FYNNEI. The CDR3 sequence is 11 residues long. CDR3 loop: CASRDNSPLHF. DNA of the CDR3: TGTGCCAGCAGGGATAATTCACCCCTCCACTTT.

In its sample, this clonotype was seen many times. The V and J genes are TRBV20-1 and TRBJ2-7; D tentatively reads TRBD1 or TRBD2 (6 bases each). V was clipped by 0 bases and J by 2 bases, with 11 bases between them. The germline V gene encodes CDR1 DFQATT and CDR2 SNEGSKA (reference sequence). The CDR3 runs 14 residues. The CDR3 protein is CSARDGGLTYEQYF. The DNA of the CDR3 is TGCAGTGCTAGAGATGGGGGGCTAACCTACGAGCAGTACTTC.

This clonotype was observed many times. The chain combines TRBV7-2 with TRBJ1-4; D not resolved. Germline assignment: CDR1 SGHTA and CDR2 FQGNSA. CDR3 length equals 13 residues. V gave up 3 bases and J gave up 8 bases, with 10 bases separating them. The DNA for the CDR3 is TGTGCCAGCAGCTTGAGCCGAGGCGAAAAACTGTTTTTT. It codes for CASSLSRGEKLFF.

V and J are TRBV19 and TRBJ1-5; unclear D gene. Trimming pared 3 bases from V and 2 bases from J, leaving 8 bases between. The CDR3 totals 14 residues. The V gene's germline CDR1 is LNHDA and CDR2 SQIVND (reference sequence). The CDR3 DNA reads as TGTGCCAGTAGTATTCAGTCTCGCAATCAGCCCCAGCATTTT. Protein: CASSIQSRNQPQHF. Full variable domain (rest looked up from reference TRBV19 and TRBJ1-5): DGGITQSPKYLFRKEGQNVTLSCEQNLNHDAMYWYRQDPGQGLRLIYYSQIVNDFQKGDIAEGYSVSREKKESFPLTVTSAQKNPTAFYLCASSIQSRNQPQHFGDGTRLSIL.

The chain employs TRBV25-1 and TRBJ1-5, with D unresolved. Germline loops: CDR1 MGHDK, CDR2 SYGVNS. V was shortened by 5 bases and J by 0 bases, with 5 bases between the two germline ends. The CDR3 totals 13 residues. This CDR3 is CASSSASNQPQHF. The CDR3 DNA reads TGTGCCAGCAGTTCCGCTAGCAATCAGCCCCAGCATTTT.

On this clonotype: A much bigger clone sits one base away, suggesting this may be a read error. The CDR3, as DNA: TGCGCCAGCAGCGATGAGATATCTGGGGCCAACGTCCCGACTTTC. Translating it yields CASSDEISGANVPTF. The chain has TRBV4-3 and TRBJ2-6; tentatively, D is TRBD1 (5 bases). The CDR3 extends over 15 amino acids. Germline-derived CDR1 and CDR2 are LGHNA and YSLEER.

In its sample, this clonotype was seen a few times. This sequence joins TRBV7-9 and TRBJ2-5; no clear D. Germline values: CDR1 SEHNR, CDR2 FQNEAQ (reference sequence). The CDR3 runs to 15 residues. Trimming left V 3 bases short and J 0 bases short, with 11 bases between. The CDR3 protein is CASSLGYGNQETQYF. Here the CDR3 DNA reads TGTGCCAGCAGCTTGGGGTATGGTAACCAAGAGACCCAGTACTTC.

This clonotype occurred many times. The rearrangement uses TRBV6-1 and TRBJ1-1; TRBD1 is a possible D gene (6 bases). The germline V gene encodes CDR1 MNHNS and CDR2 SASEGT. This CDR3 is built from 14 residues. Trimming left V 6 bases short and J 7 bases short, with 18 bases between. DNA for the CDR3: TGTGCCAGCAGGCTGAACATGGGACAAGGTGAAGCTTTCTTT. Its translation is CASRLNMGQGEAFF.

This rearrangement joins TRBV7-3 to TRBJ2-3; TRBD2 aligns across 7 bases. The germline CDR1 and CDR2 sequences are SGHTA and FQGTGA. The CDR3 is 15 amino acids. Germline trimming cut 0 bases from V and 5 bases from J; bases unmatched to any gene: 5. The CDR3, as DNA: TGTGCCAGCAGCTTAACGGGAGGGCCGGGAGATACGCAGTATTTT. Its protein product is CASSLTGGPGDTQYF.

This clonotype occurred many times. The chain carries TRBV29-1 and TRBJ1-5; D possibly corresponds to TRBD1 (6 bases). V was shortened by 6 bases and J by 9 bases, with 15 bases between the two germline ends. The germline CDR1 and CDR2 sequences are SQVTM and ANQGSEA. The CDR3 has 12 residues. CDR3 amino acids: CSVGEGEGPQHF. The CDR3, as DNA: TGCAGCGTCGGGGAGGGGGAAGGGCCCCAGCATTTT.

Ten or more counts support this clonotype. V usage is TRBV29-1 and J usage is TRBJ2-5; unclear D gene. The CDR3 runs to 10 residues. The V end was cut by 1 base, the J end by 5 bases, with 2 bases between. Germline V CDR1 and CDR2: SQVTM, ANQGSEA. The CDR3 sequence: CSVEGETQYF. CDR3 in DNA: TGCAGCGTTGAAGGGGAGACCCAGTACTTC.

This clonotype was counted ten times or more. The chain joins TRBV7-3 to TRBJ2-6, with 7 bases aligning to TRBD1. The V gene end was trimmed by 2 bases and the J gene end by 0 bases; junction bases not matched to a gene: 22. The germline gives CDR1 SGHTA, CDR2 FQGTGA. This CDR3 contains 23 residues. CDR3 DNA: TGTGCCAGCAGCTTAGGCCGACAGGGTTGGTCCCTCTCCGACAGCTCTGGGGCCAACGTCCTGACTTTC. Protein sequence: CASSLGRQGWSLSDSSGANVLTF.

This chain links TRBV2 with TRBJ1-2, with D hard to call. Trimming stripped 4 bases from V and 11 bases from J, with 11 bases between. Germline V gives CDR1 SNHLY, CDR2 FYNNEI. This CDR3 has 11 amino acids. CDR3: CASSGLAGYTF. The CDR3 DNA reads TGTGCCAGCAGTGGTTTAGCGGGTTACACCTTC.

The chain couples TRBV29-1 to TRBJ1-1; D gene uncertain. The CDR3 runs to 13 residues. Germline V gene sequence: CDR1 SQVTM, CDR2 ANQGSEA. Between the trimmed V and J ends, which lost 3 bases and 1 base, there was a span of 9 bases. The CDR3 sequence: CSVDGAKNTEAFF. DNA of the CDR3: TGCAGCGTTGATGGTGCGAAGAACACTGAAGCTTTCTTT.